The present T cell receptor (beta chain) was sequenced within a study of T-cell memory formation after mild COVID-19. Study overall: Clusters of TCRs were largely donor specific. General study results and limits: Cross-reactive memory appears to have joined, as suggested by some responding clones showing up in pre-infection memory.

Germline assignment: CDR1 SGHNT and CDR2 YYREEE (reference sequence). The CDR3 has 15 amino acids. Unmatched junction bases numbered 11, after V lost 7 bases and J lost 6 bases. 5'RACE with constant-segment primers built TCRalpha and TCRbeta cDNA libraries with UMIs. TCRdb processed the 5' RACE reads anew with MiXCR; each CDR3 protein has one entry. The sample holds 90,000 to 120,000 distinct CDR3 sequences, 11% seen once. This clonotype came up a few times. The antigen remains unidentified. The sequence was collected from a man aged 18 to 35 who had mild COVID-19 (a few samples of this study predate the infection). Cell type and time point are not known. The chain combines TRBV5-4 with TRBJ2-3; 10 nucleotides line up with TRBD1. The sample comprised PBMCs or a T cell subset sorted from them (not recorded which). CDR3: CASGSRDRGADTQYF. DNA for the CDR3: TGTGCCAGCGGCTCGAGGGACAGGGGTGCGGATACGCAGTATTTT.